This T cell receptor beta chain was retrieved from a study of cytotoxic CD8 clonotypes in ibrutinib-treated CLL. Study in general: When averaged across all of the samples, the counts came to approximately 250,000 productive templates and tens of thousands of productive rearrangements.

The repertoire was sequenced with immunoSEQ multiplex PCR; TCRdb's copy has only in-frame clones and lacks some. The sample lists more than 110,000 clones, roughly 76% seen once, with 4.5% to 6% in the top ten. The CDR3 is made up of 15 amino acids. Per the germline V gene, CDR1 is SGHRS and CDR2 is YFSETQ. V was clipped by 2 bases and J by 4 bases, with 15 bases between them. Details on this clone: As yet, its antigen is unknown.

The study, taken as a whole, reports: Sustained-remission and progressing patients had different sampling times. Public clonotypes, an uncommon group, contracted or remained stable on treatment.

The source material was PBMCs, sampled after 24 months of ibrutinib treatment. The sequence derives from a human donor with chronic lymphocytic leukemia. The chain has TRBV5-1 and TRBJ2-5; no firm D call. CDR3 in DNA: TGCGCCAGCAGCTTTAGTGATCCCCGCGGAGAGACCCAGTACTTC. Translated, it gives CASSFSDPRGETQYF.